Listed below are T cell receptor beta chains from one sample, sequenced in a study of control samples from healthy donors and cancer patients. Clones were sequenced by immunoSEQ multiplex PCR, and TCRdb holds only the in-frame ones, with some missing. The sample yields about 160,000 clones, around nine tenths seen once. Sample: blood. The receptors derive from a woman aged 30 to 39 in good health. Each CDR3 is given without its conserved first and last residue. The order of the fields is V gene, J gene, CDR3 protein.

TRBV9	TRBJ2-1	ASSAGASNEQF
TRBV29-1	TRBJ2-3	SVDGSLTGSIGTDTQY
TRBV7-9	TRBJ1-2	ASSFTGNYGYT
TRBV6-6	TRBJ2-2	ASSWDVKSGELF
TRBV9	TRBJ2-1	ASSVAGGTGAYNEQF
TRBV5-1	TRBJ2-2	ASSPVQGLAGGVLF
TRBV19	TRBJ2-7	ASMGALLDEQY
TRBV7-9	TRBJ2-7	ASSPPLDANEQY
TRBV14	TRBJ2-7	ASSLNPSGSFDEQY
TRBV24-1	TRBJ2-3	ATRGRQGAGTDTQY
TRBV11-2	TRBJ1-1	ASTGGYPNTEAF
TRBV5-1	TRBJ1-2	ASSLGGSEHGYT
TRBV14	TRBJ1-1	ASSQILGMGNTEAF
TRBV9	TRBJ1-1	ASSPEVGNTEAF
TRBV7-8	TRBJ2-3	ASSHPRGTQY
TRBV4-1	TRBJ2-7	ASSEEVRGYEQY
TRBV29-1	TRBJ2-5	SVCVRMFETQY
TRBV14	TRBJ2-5	ASSHSFLRVMGETQY
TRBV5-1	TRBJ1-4	ASRKDRALNEKLF
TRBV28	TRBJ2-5	ASSLPGGEQY
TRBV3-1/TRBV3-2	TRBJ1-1	ASTPGGLWTEAF
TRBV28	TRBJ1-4	ASSLLASINEKLF
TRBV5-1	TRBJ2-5	ASSPGGGETQY
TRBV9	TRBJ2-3	ASSVAPTSGGTDTQY
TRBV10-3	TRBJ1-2	AISEQTASYGYT
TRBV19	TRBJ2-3	ASSTGTSYTDTQY
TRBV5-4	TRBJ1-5	ASSLQGSGQPQH
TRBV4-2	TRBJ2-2	ASSQDEGGMDTGELF
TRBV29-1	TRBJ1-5	SVEGGQLPNPQH
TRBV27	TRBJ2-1	ASSWKDITYNEQF
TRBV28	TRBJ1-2	ASSLLGRVGLYGYT
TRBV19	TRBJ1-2	ASSQGAGGYT
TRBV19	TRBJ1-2	ASSFPAGYGYT
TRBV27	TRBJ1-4	ASSLQGNNEKLF
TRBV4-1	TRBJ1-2	ASSQDGGHFYGYT
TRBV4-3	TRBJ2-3	ASSPQASGRDTQY
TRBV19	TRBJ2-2	ASRPSGRGAGELF
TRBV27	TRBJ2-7	ASRGTGSLYEQY
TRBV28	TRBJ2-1	ASSLSWTSGRGGYNEQF
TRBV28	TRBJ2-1	ASITGASQF
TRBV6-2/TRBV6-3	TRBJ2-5	ASSYPDSGPGGETQY
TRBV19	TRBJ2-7	ASSIGGGNYEQY
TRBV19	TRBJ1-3	ASSEGRGNTIY
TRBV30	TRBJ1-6	AWSSDTNNSPLH
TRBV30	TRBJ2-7	ARKNEQY
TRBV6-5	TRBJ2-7	ASSYPGREQY